The clone carrying this T cell receptor (beta chain) was detected many times. The target antigen is unknown. The ends lost 2 bases at V and 4 bases at J; junction bases unmatched: 5. Germline CDR1 MDHEN, CDR2 SYDVKM. The CDR3 is made up of 15 amino acids. TCRdb redid the calling of the RT-PCR reads with MiXCR, one entry per CDR3 protein. Altogether approximately 530,000 distinct CDR3 sequences are present, 7.6% being singletons, with the ten largest covering 10% to 15%. This entry comes from a study of response to subunit inactivated influenza vaccine. Broader study findings: The authors offered the suggestion that each seasonal influenza vaccination recruits few new T cells.

The input for sequencing was PBMCs from blood, taken 23 months after vaccination. This sequence was found in a man between 50 and 70 years old who received an inactivated influenza vaccine. The chain links TRBV28 to TRBJ1-1; 9 positions match TRBD1. CDR3 bases: TGTGCCAGCAGTTTAGGGGGACAGGGCGGCACTGAAGCTTTCTTT. It translates to CASSLGGQGGTEAFF.